These T cell receptor beta chains were read from a single sample in a study of metastatic and nonmetastatic thyroid tumors. TCRdb re-analyzed the PCR reads through MiXCR. Here the sample spans around 30,000 clones, 15% to 20% being singletons. Specimen: blood. These receptors came from a female donor with papillary thyroid cancer or a benign thyroid nodule (not recorded which). Some clones in this sample may be carry-over from other donors' samples. Both conserved end residues are part of each CDR3.

v_gene: TRBV2; j_gene: TRBJ2-7; CDR3aa: CASMDGTVGYEQYF
v_gene: TRBV28; j_gene: TRBJ1-1; CDR3aa: CASRQGQGGTEAFF
v_gene: TRBV6-2/TRBV6-3; j_gene: TRBJ1-6; CDR3aa: CASSTGDPDNSPLHF
v_gene: TRBV7-9; j_gene: TRBJ1-1; CDR3aa: CASSRNMNTEAFF
v_gene: TRBV20-1; j_gene: TRBJ2-7; CDR3aa: CSVGSSYEQYF
v_gene: TRBV5-8; j_gene: TRBJ2-2; CDR3aa: CASSRTGGASFTGELFF
v_gene: TRBV6-4; j_gene: TRBJ1-1; CDR3aa: CAISPSLPGPNTEAFF
v_gene: TRBV2; j_gene: TRBJ2-7; CDR3aa: CASKLAAPGVYEQYF
v_gene: TRBV6-1; j_gene: TRBJ2-7; CDR3aa: CASSRDRGHEQYF
v_gene: TRBV7-2; j_gene: TRBJ2-7; CDR3aa: CASLTTGTYEQYF
v_gene: TRBV12-5; j_gene: TRBJ1-6; CDR3aa: CASGLRAYNSPLHF
v_gene: TRBV20-1; j_gene: TRBJ1-1; CDR3aa: CSARAPGTGFTEAFF
v_gene: TRBV2; j_gene: TRBJ1-6; CDR3aa: CASTRTANSPLHF
v_gene: TRBV5-5; j_gene: TRBJ1-2; CDR3aa: CASNTGLNYGYTF
v_gene: TRBV6-5; j_gene: TRBJ1-2; CDR3aa: CASSSSSGGGTSYGYTF
v_gene: TRBV6-6; j_gene: TRBJ1-6; CDR3aa: CASSYYPGIGSPLHF
v_gene: TRBV12-3/TRBV12-4; j_gene: TRBJ2-7; CDR3aa: CASSTTSGGSYEQYF
v_gene: TRBV11-2; j_gene: TRBJ2-7; CDR3aa: CASSLGARSTSGRYEQYF
v_gene: TRBV19; j_gene: TRBJ2-7; CDR3aa: CASSLGQGFAYEQYF
v_gene: TRBV5-6; j_gene: TRBJ1-3; CDR3aa: CASSRGGPLGNTIYF
v_gene: TRBV6-5; j_gene: TRBJ1-6; CDR3aa: CASSYSGTGVQSPLHF
v_gene: TRBV11-2; j_gene: TRBJ2-1; CDR3aa: CASSLQLGEQFF
v_gene: TRBV14; j_gene: TRBJ1-2; CDR3aa: CASSQDFLSGLGYTF
v_gene: TRBV27; j_gene: TRBJ2-7; CDR3aa: CASSLGPYSYEQYF
v_gene: TRBV12-3/TRBV12-4; j_gene: TRBJ1-3; CDR3aa: CASSLIGGGNTIYF
v_gene: TRBV6-1; j_gene: TRBJ2-3; CDR3aa: CASRRTGLTDTQYF
v_gene: TRBV4-3; j_gene: TRBJ2-1; CDR3aa: CASSQDAGGRAGNEQFF
v_gene: TRBV11-1; j_gene: TRBJ1-1; CDR3aa: CASRRGLEKGMNTEAFF
v_gene: TRBV9; j_gene: TRBJ1-1; CDR3aa: CASSVAGVEGTEAFF
v_gene: TRBV20-1; j_gene: TRBJ1-6; CDR3aa: CSAREDRGNSPLHF
v_gene: TRBV5-1; j_gene: TRBJ2-7; CDR3aa: CASSFGTSGSYEQYF
v_gene: TRBV27; j_gene: TRBJ2-7; CDR3aa: CASSSQMEGSPYEQYF
v_gene: TRBV10-3; j_gene: TRBJ2-3; CDR3aa: CAISGSGGDTQYF
v_gene: TRBV19; j_gene: TRBJ1-2; CDR3aa: CASSIPRGESYGYTF
v_gene: TRBV25-1; j_gene: TRBJ1-1; CDR3aa: CASSERTGVNTEAFF
v_gene: TRBV5-1; j_gene: TRBJ2-3; CDR3aa: CASSLEDPAPNTQYF
v_gene: TRBV5-1; j_gene: TRBJ1-1; CDR3aa: CASSLWSGTEAFF
v_gene: TRBV7-3; j_gene: TRBJ2-3; CDR3aa: CASSLQPSGITDTQYF
v_gene: TRBV12-5; j_gene: TRBJ1-1; CDR3aa: CASAFGTGNTEAFF
v_gene: TRBV27; j_gene: TRBJ2-3; CDR3aa: CASGSPHTDTQYF
v_gene: TRBV5-6; j_gene: TRBJ2-2; CDR3aa: CASSSTDFNTGELFF